This T cell receptor beta chain came from a study of T cell repertoires in cytomegalovirus infection. Germline V CDR1 and CDR2: MNHNY, SVGAGI (reference sequence). Trimming stripped 2 bases from V and 1 base from J, with 8 bases between. This CDR3 is 14 amino acids long. TCRdb re-derived calls from the reads in MiXCR, one entry per CDR3 protein. The sample holds about 920,000 distinct CDR3 sequences, approximately 32% seen once. This clonotype occurred a few times. Its antigen remains unidentified. Material: cultured CD8+ T cells from PBMCs, obtained from culture after CMV antigen stimulation. The rearrangement links TRBV6-6 to TRBJ1-1; D may be TRBD1 (6 bases). This TCR derives from a human donor in good health (CMV status not recorded). Some clones in this sample may be carry-over from other donors' samples. The CDR3 DNA sequence: TGTGCCAGCAGTTACGACAGGACGAACACTGAAGCTTTCTTT. Translating gives CASSYDRTNTEAFF.